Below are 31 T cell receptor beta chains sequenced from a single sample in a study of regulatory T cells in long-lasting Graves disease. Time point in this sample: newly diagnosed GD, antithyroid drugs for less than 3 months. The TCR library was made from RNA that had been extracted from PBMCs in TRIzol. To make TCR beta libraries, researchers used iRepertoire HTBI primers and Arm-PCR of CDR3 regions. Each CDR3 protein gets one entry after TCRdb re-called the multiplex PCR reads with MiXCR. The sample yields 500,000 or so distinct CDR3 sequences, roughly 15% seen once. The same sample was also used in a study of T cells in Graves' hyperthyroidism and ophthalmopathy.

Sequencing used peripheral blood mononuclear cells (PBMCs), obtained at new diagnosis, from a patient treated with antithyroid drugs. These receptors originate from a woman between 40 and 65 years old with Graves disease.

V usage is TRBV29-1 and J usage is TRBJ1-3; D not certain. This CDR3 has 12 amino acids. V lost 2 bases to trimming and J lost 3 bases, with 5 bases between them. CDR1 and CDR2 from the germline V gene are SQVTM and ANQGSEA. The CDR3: CSVEMDGNTIYF. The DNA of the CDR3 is TGCAGCGTTGAAATGGATGGAAACACCATATATTTT.

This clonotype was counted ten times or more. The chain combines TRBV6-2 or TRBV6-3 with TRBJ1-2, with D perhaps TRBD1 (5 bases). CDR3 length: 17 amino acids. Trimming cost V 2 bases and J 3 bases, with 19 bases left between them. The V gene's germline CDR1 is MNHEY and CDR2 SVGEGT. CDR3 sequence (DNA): TGTGCCAGCAGTTACACTCTGGGTCAGGGTTTTGACTATGGCTACACCTTC. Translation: CASSYTLGQGFDYGYTF.

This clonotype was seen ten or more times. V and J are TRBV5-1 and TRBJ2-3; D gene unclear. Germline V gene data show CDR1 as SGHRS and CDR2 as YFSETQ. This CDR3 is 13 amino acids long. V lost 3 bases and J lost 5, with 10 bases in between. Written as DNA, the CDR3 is TGCGCCAGCAGCTGCGTCCTGGGAGATACGCAGTATTTT. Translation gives CASSCVLGDTQYF.

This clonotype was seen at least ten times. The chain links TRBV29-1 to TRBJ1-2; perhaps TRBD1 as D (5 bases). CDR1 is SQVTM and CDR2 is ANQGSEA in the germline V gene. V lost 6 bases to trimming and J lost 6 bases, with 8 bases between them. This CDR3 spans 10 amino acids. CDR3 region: CSVRVDGYTF. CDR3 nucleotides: TGCAGCGTCAGGGTGGATGGCTACACCTTC.

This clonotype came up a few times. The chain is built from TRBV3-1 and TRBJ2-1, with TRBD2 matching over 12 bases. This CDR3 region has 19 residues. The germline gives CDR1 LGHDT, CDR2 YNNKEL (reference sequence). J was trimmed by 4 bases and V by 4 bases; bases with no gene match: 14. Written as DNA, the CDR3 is TGTGCCAGCAGCCCACCATCCAGACTAGCGGGGGCCAGTTACAATGAGCAGTTCTTC. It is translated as CASSPPSRLAGASYNEQFF.

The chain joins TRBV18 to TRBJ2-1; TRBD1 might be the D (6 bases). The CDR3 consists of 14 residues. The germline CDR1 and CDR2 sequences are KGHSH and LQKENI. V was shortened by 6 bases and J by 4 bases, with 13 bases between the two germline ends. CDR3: CASSPQGRYNEQFF. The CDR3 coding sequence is TGTGCCAGCTCCCCCCAGGGGCGGTACAATGAGCAGTTCTTC.

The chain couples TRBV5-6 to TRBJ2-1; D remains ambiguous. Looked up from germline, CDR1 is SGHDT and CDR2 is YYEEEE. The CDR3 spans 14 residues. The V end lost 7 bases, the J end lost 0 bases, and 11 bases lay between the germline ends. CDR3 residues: CASRRASSYNEQFF. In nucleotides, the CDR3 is TGTGCCAGCCGTAGGGCTAGCTCCTACAATGAGCAGTTCTTC.

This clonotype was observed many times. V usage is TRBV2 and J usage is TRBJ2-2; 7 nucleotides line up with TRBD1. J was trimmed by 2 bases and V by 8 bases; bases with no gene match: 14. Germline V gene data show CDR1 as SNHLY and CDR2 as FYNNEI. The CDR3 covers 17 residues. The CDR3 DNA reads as TGTGCCAGCTCGGCGGTCGGGACAGCTTTTAACACCGGGGAGCTGTTTTTT. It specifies CASSAVGTAFNTGELFF.

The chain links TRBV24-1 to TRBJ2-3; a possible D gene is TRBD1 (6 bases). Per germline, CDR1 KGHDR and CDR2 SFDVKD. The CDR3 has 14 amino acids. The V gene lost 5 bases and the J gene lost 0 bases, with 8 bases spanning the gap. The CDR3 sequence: CATSGQGSTDTQYF. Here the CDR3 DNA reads TGTGCCACCAGTGGTCAGGGGAGCACAGATACGCAGTATTTT.

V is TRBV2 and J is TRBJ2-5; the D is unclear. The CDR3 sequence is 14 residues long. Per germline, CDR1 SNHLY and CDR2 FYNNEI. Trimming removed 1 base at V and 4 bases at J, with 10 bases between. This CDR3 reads CASSEGTERETQYF. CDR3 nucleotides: TGTGCCAGCAGTGAAGGAACAGAGCGAGAGACCCAGTACTTC.

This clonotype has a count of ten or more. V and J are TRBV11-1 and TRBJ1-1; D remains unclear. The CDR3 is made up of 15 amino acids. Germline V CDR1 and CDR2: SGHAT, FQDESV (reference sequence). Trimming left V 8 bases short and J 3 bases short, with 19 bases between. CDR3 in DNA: TGTGCCAGCGCGTTCCTCGAGGGCACCGACACTGAAGCTTTCTTT. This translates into CASAFLEGTDTEAFF.

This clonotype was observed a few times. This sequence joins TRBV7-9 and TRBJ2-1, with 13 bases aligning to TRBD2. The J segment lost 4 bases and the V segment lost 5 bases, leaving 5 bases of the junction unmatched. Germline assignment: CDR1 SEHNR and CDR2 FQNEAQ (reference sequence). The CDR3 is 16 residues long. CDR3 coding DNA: TGTGCCAGCAGCCGACTAGCGGGGGGATTATACAATGAGCAGTTCTTC. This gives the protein CASSRLAGGLYNEQFF.

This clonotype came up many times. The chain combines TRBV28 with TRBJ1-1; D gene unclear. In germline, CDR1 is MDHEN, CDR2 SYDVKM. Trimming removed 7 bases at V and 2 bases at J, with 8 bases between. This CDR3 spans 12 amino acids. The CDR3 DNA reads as TGTGCCAGCACCCATGGTAACACTGAAGCTTTCTTT. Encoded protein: CASTHGNTEAFF.

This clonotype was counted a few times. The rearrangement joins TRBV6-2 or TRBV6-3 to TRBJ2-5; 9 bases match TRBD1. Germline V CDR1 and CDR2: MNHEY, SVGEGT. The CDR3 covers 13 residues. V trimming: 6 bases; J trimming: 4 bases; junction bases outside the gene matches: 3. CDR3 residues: CASRGQGLETQYF. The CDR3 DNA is TGTGCCAGCAGGGGACAGGGATTAGAGACCCAGTACTTC.

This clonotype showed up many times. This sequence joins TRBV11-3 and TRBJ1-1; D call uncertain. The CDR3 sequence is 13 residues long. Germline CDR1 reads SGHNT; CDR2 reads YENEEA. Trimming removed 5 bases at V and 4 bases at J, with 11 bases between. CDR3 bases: TGTGCCAGCAGCCATGGGGTAAGCACTGAAGCTTTCTTT. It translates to CASSHGVSTEAFF.

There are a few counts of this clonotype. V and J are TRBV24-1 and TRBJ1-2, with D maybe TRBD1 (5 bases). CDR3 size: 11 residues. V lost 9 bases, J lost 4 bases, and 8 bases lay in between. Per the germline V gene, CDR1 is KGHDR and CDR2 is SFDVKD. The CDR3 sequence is CATGDLYGYTF. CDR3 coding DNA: TGTGCCACCGGGGACCTCTATGGCTACACCTTC.

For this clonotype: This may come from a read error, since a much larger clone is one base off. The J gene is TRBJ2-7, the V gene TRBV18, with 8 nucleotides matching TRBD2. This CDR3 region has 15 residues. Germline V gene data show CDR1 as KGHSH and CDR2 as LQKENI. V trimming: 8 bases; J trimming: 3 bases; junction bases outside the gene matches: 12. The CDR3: CASPRLATNLYEQYF. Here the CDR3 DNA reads TGTGCCAGCCCACGACTAGCGACCAACCTCTACGAGCAGTACTTC.

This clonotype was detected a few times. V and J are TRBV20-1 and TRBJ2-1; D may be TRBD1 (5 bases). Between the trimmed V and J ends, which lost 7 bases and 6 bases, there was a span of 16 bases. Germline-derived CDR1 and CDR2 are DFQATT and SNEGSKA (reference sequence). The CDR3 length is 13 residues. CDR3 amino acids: CSGQPGPPNEQFF. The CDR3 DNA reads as TGCAGTGGTCAGCCAGGGCCTCCCAATGAGCAGTTCTTC.

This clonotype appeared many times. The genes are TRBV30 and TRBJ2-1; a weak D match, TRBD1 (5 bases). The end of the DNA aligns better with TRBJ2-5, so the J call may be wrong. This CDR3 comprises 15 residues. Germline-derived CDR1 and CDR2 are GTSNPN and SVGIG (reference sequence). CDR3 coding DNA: TGTGCCTGGAGTATGACAGCGAACTTCGCAGAGACCCAGTACTTC. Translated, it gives CAWSMTANFAETQYF.

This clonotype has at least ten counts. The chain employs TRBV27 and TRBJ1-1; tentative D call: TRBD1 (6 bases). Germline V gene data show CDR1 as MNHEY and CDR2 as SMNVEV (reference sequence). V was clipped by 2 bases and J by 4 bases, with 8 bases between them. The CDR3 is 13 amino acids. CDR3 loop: CASSLRQVTEAFF. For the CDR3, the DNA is TGTGCCAGCAGTTTACGACAGGTCACTGAAGCTTTCTTT.

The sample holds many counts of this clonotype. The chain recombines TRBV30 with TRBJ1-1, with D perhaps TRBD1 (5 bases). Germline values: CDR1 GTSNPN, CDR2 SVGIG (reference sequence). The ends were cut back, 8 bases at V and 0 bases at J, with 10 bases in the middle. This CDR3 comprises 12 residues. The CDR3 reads CAGGPLNTEAFF. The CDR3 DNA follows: TGTGCCGGGGGACCGTTGAACACTGAAGCTTTCTTT.

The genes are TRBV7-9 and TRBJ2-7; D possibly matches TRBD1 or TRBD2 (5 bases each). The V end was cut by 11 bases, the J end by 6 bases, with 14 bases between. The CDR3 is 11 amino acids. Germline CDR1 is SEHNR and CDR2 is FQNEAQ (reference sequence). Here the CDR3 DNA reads TGTGCCTGGGGGAGCGGACCCGAGCAGTACTTC. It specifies CAWGSGPEQYF.

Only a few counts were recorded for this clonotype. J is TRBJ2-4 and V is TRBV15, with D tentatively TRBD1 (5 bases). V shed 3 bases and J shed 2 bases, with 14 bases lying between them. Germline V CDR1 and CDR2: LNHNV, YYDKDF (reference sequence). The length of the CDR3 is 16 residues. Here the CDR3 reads CATSRLDSGPKNIQYF. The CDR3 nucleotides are TGTGCCACCAGCAGGCTCGACAGTGGGCCCAAAAACATTCAGTACTTC.

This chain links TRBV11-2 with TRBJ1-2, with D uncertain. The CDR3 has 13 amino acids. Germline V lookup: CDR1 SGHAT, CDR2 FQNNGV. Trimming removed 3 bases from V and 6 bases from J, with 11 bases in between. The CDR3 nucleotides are TGTGCCAGCAGCTTGAGGTGGGAAAATGGCTACACCTTC. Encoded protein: CASSLRWENGYTF.

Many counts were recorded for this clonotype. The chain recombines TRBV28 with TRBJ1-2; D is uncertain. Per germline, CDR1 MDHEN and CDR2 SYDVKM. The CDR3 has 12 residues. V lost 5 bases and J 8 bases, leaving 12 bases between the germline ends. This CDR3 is CASSPNGYGYTF. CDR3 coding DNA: TGTGCCAGCAGTCCGAACGGTTACGGCTACACCTTC.

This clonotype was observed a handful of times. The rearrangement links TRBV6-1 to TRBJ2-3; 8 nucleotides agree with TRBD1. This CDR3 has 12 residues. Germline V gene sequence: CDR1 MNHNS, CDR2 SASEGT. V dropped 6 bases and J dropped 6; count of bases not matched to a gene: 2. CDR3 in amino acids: CASRDRVDTQYF. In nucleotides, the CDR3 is TGTGCCAGCAGGGACAGGGTGGATACGCAGTATTTT.

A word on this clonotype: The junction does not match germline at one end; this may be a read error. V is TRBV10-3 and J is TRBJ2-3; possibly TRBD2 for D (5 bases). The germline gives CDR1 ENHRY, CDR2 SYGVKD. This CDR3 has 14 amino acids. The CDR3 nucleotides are TGTGCCAGCAGTGAGAGGACCAAGCGGGATACGCAGTATTTT. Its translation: CASSERTKRDTQYF.

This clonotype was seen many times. This chain's CDR3 is CASSFGGARHNEQFF. CDR3 bases: TGTGCCAGCAGTTTCGGGGGGGCGAGACACAATGAGCAGTTCTTC. This rearrangement joins TRBV12-3 or TRBV12-4 to TRBJ2-1, with 8 bases that match TRBD2. CDR3 size: 15 residues. J lost 5 bases, V lost 3 bases, and 6 bases had no gene match.

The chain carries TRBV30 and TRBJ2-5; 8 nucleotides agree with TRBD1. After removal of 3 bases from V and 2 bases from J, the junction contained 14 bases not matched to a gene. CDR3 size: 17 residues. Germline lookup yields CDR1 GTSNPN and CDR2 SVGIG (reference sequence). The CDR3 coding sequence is TGTGCCTGGAGGGTTGGACAGGGCCAAAAATCTCAAGAGACCCAGTACTTC. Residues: CAWRVGQGQKSQETQYF. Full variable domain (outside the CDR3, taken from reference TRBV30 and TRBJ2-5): SQTIHQWPATLVQPVGSPLSLECTVEGTSNPNLYWYRQAAGRGLQLLFYSVGIGQISSEVPQNLSASRPQDRQFILSSKKLLLSDSGFYLCAWRVGQGQKSQETQYFGPGTRLLVL.

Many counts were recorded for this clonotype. In DNA form, the CDR3 reads TGTGCCAGCAGGGCGGATCCTAGCACAGATACGCAGTATTTT. Its protein is CASRADPSTDTQYF. The chain carries TRBV12-3 or TRBV12-4 and TRBJ2-3, with D uncertain. The CDR3 has 14 amino acids. Trimming took off 6 bases at V and 0 bases at J, with 10 bases between the two ends.

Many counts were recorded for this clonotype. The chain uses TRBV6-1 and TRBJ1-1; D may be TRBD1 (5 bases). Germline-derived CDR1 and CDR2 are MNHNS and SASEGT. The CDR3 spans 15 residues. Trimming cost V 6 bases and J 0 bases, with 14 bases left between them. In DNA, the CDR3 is TGTGCCAGCAGGCCCTCTGAGGGGCTGAACACTGAAGCTTTCTTT. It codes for CASRPSEGLNTEAFF.